The TCR beta chain described here comes from a study of T cells in Graves' hyperthyroidism and ophthalmopathy. In the study overall: Peripheral blood was collected at initial diagnosis, before any treatment.

The TCR beta CDR3 regions underwent amplification using RNA transcripts as the source. HTBI primers were the set used in a first-round RT-PCR of the TCR CDR3. TCRdb used MiXCR to reprocess the multiplex PCR reads, holding one entry per CDR3 protein. The repertoire holds around 700,000 distinct CDR3 sequences, with 18% as singletons. Aged 18 to 65, the patients had hyperthyroidism that was newly diagnosed and had lasted under 2 months. Using around 10 ml of fresh peripheral blood, PBMCs were prepared. This clonotype was recorded many times. V lost 4 bases and J lost 4; bases outside the gene matches: 3. The CDR3 consists of 13 residues. Germline CDR1 SGHTS, CDR2 YDEGEE.

The sequencing sample was made of blood. The clonotype originates from a woman in her forties or fifties with Graves' hyperthyroidism that later progressed to Graves' ophthalmopathy. The chain uses TRBV5-8 and TRBJ2-5, with TRBD2 matching 8 bases. The CDR3 region is CASSPGLAETQYF. CDR3 nucleotide sequence: TGTGCCAGCAGCCCCGGACTAGCAGAGACCCAGTACTTC.